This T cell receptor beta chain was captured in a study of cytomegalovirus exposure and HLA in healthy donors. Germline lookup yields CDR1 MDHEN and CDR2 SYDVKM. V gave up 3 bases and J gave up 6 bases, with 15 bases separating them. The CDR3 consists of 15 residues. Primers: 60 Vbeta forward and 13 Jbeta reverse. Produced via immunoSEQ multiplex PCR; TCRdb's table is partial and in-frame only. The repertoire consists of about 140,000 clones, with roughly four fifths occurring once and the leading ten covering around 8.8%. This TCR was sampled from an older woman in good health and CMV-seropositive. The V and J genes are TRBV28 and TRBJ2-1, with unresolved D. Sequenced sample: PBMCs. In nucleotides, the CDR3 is TGTGCCAGCAGTTTGTACCATAGAAGGAGCAATGAGCAGTTCTTC. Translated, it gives CASSLYHRRSNEQFF.